This TCR beta chain was captured in a study of T-cell memory formation after mild COVID-19. Overall study results and limits: Contracting CD4+ clones sat mainly in CM and EM; CD8+ in EMRA. Day 15 to 85 contracting clones showed balanced CD4/CD8; day 15 to 37 expanders favored CD4+.

Germline V gene sequence: CDR1 MNHEY, CDR2 SVGAGI. V was shortened by 5 bases and J by 1 base, with 11 bases between the two germline ends. This CDR3 comprises 14 residues. MiXCR was run by TCRdb on the 5' RACE reads, yielding one entry per CDR3 protein. This table holds about 350,000 distinct CDR3 sequences, approximately 15% found once. Worth noting for this clonotype: The target antigen is unknown.

The rearrangement uses TRBV6-5 and TRBJ2-5, with D perhaps TRBD1 or TRBD2 (5 bases each). Material: PBMCs or a T cell subset sorted from them (not recorded which). The receptor was derived from a man in his late teens or twenties who had mild COVID-19 (a few samples of this study predate the infection). Cell type and time point are not known. The CDR3: CASSKPGTQETQYF. CDR3 DNA: TGTGCCAGCAGTAAGCCAGGGACCCAAGAGACCCAGTACTTC.